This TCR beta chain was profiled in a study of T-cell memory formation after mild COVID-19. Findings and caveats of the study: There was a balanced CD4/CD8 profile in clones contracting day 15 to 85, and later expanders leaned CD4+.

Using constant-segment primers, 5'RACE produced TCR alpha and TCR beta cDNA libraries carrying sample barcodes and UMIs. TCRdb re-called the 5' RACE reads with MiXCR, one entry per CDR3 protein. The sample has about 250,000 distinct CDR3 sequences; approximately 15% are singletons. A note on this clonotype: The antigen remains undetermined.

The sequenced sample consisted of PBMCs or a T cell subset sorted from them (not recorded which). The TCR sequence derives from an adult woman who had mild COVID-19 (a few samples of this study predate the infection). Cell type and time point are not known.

The CDR3 sequence: CASSLVSSGDRIPYEQYF. In DNA, the CDR3 is TGTGCCAGCAGCTTAGTCAGTTCGGGGGACAGGATCCCCTACGAGCAGTACTTC. The chain carries TRBV7-8 and TRBJ2-7; 8 bases match TRBD1. The V gene end was trimmed by 1 base and the J gene end by 2 bases; junction bases not matched to a gene: 13. This CDR3 is 18 amino acids long. Per the germline V gene, CDR1 is SGHVS and CDR2 is FQNEAQ.